One T cell receptor beta chain is described in this entry. In the study's own analysis: Quantification of nucleated cells was approximated via reference gene primer amplification. Some clones are missing from TCRdb's copy, which holds only in-frame ones; the method was immunoSEQ multiplex PCR. V and J calls and clone size are those listed in that table; D and trimming were worked out from the DNA. The sample comprises about 140,000 clones, around 88% of which are singletons, and over 1.5% rests with the top ten. The source of the sample is a study of blood T cell repertoires in COVID-19. Study-wide context: Samples came from the United States, Italy and Spain, spanning acute and convalescent COVID-19. Sources were T cells, B-cell-depleted T cells, or PBMCs; the material itself was cDNA or gDNA.

Trimming took 2 bases from V and 5 from J, leaving 21 bases between them. The CDR3 contains 17 residues. Looked up from germline, CDR1 is KGHSH and CDR2 is LQKENI. The sequence was obtained from a woman aged 55-69 years with acute or convalescent COVID-19. The chain combines TRBV18 with TRBJ1-1; a weak D match, TRBD1 (6 bases). The sample comprised peripheral blood. This chain's CDR3 is CASSPNRGAKGRTEAFF. The CDR3 DNA sequence: TGTGCCAGCTCACCAAACCGGGGGGCGAAGGGTCGGACTGAAGCTTTCTTT.